The 6 T cell receptor beta chains presented below share a single source sample, sequenced in a study of blood T cell repertoires in COVID-19. The table came from immunoSEQ multiplex PCR; TCRdb's copy has only in-frame clones and leaves some out. This repertoire shows 350,000 or so clones, around nine tenths found once; its top ten account for just over 1%. What was sequenced was PBMCs or T cells enriched from blood (not recorded which). These receptors were taken from a woman in her 30s who had been exposed to COVID-19.

The chain recombines TRBV7-9 with TRBJ1-1; TRBD1 agrees at 7 bases. V shed 5 bases and J 7 bases; nucleotides not matched to a gene: 7. The CDR3 covers 13 residues. The germline V gene has CDR1 SEHNR and CDR2 FQNEAQ (reference sequence). The CDR3 here is CASSTRQGFEAFF. The CDR3 bases are TGTGCCAGCAGCACGCGACAGGGATTTGAAGCTTTCTTT.

In DNA, the CDR3 is TGTGCCAGCAGCTTAGATCTTAGCGGGAGGGCCCGGTACAATGAGCAGTTCTTC. Amino acid sequence: CASSLDLSGRARYNEQFF. The chain recombines TRBV11-2 with TRBJ2-1; 11 bases align to TRBD2. This CDR3 is 18 amino acids long. Germline V gives CDR1 SGHAT, CDR2 FQNNGV. V gave up 0 bases and J gave up 4 bases; unmatched junction bases: 8. Combining the CDR3 with reference TRBV11-2 and TRBJ2-1 gives the whole variable domain EAGVAQSPRYKIIEKRQSVAFWCNPISGHATLYWYQQILGQGPKLLIQFQNNGVVDDSQLPKDRFSAERLKGVDSTLKIQPAKLEDSAVYLCASSLDLSGRARYNEQFFGPGTRLTVL.

The chain carries TRBV7-8 and TRBJ2-1; D not resolved. V was pared by 5 bases and J by 10 bases, with 9 bases between. Germline-derived CDR1 and CDR2 are SGHVS and FQNEAQ. The CDR3 covers 11 residues. Written as DNA, the CDR3 is TGTGCCAGCAGCGGCCTTACGGAGCAGTTCTTC. This encodes CASSGLTEQFF.

The V and J genes are TRBV15 and TRBJ2-7; 9 nucleotides line up with TRBD2. V lost 8 bases to trimming and J lost 6 bases; unmatched junction nucleotides: 14. Germline CDR1 and CDR2: LNHNV and YYDKDF (reference sequence). The CDR3 extends over 15 amino acids. CDR3 sequence reads: CATALWAGGPVEQYF. As DNA, the CDR3 is TGTGCCACCGCCCTCTGGGCGGGAGGGCCCGTCGAGCAGTACTTC. The variable domain in full, completed from reference TRBV15 and TRBJ2-7, reads DAMVIQNPRYQVTQFGKPVTLSCSQTLNHNVMYWYQQKSSQAPKLLFHYYDKDFNNEADTPDNFQSRRPNTSFCFLDIRSPGLGDTAMYLCATALWAGGPVEQYFGPGTRLTVT.

This CDR3 is CASSDRGGAEAFF. The DNA for the CDR3 is TGTGCCAGCAGTGACCGAGGGGGTGCTGAAGCTTTCTTT. The chain couples TRBV6-1 to TRBJ1-1; a weak D match, TRBD1 (6 bases). The CDR3 length is 13 residues. Trimming left V 3 bases short and J 6 bases short, with 11 bases between. Germline assignment: CDR1 MNHNS and CDR2 SASEGT.

The chain carries TRBV7-2 and TRBJ2-3; the D gene is possibly TRBD2 (6 bases). Per germline, CDR1 SGHTA and CDR2 FQGNSA. This CDR3 has 14 amino acids. Trimming shortened V by 3 bases and J by 4 bases, and 11 bases separated the two germline ends. The CDR3 DNA reads TGTGCCAGCAGCTTTCCATTAGCGGCAGATACGCAGTATTTT. Protein: CASSFPLAADTQYF. Together with reference TRBV7-2 and TRBJ2-3, the CDR3 gives the full variable domain: GAGVSQSPSNKVTEKGKDVELRCDPISGHTALYWYRQSLGQGLEFLIYFQGNSAPDKSGLPSDRFSAERTGGSVSTLTIQRTQQEDSAVYLCASSFPLAADTQYFGPGTRLTVL.